Listed below are T cell receptor beta chains from one sample, sequenced in a study of cytomegalovirus exposure and HLA in healthy donors. Method: immunoSEQ multiplex PCR; TCRdb's copy keeps in-frame clones and lacks some. The sample yields some 170,000 clones, roughly 76% seen once. Material for sequencing was PBMCs. The receptor set was obtained from a young woman in good health and CMV-seropositive. CDR3s include the opening cysteine and the closing phenylalanine or tryptophan. Fields, in order: J gene, V gene, clone size, D gene, CDR3 DNA, CDR3 protein. A D gene is named only where the DNA matches it firmly. Part of the rows lack a size; the others show once, few, many or a class for expanded clones.

j_gene: TRBJ2-7; v_gene: TRBV5-5; abundance: .; d_gene: TRBD2; CDR3nt: TGTGCCAGCAGCAAAGAGCGGGGGCTGGACGAGCAGTACTTC; CDR3aa: CASSKERGLDEQYF
j_gene: TRBJ2-2; v_gene: TRBV9; abundance: once; d_gene: .; CDR3nt: TGTGCCAGCAGCGTAGGTGCAGGGCGAACCGGGGAGCTGTTTTTT; CDR3aa: CASSVGAGRTGELFF
j_gene: TRBJ1-4; v_gene: TRBV5-8; abundance: .; d_gene: .; CDR3nt: TGTGCCAGCAGCTTCGGACACAAAGAAAAACTGTTTTTT; CDR3aa: CASSFGHKEKLFF
j_gene: TRBJ2-7; v_gene: TRBV13; abundance: .; d_gene: TRBD1; CDR3nt: TGTGCCAGCAGCGAAGACAGGGTGGACGAGCAGTACTTC; CDR3aa: CASSEDRVDEQYF
j_gene: TRBJ2-7; v_gene: TRBV19; abundance: .; d_gene: TRBD1; CDR3nt: TGTGCCAGTAGTGCAGGACAGGTAGGGACCTACGAGCAGTACTTC; CDR3aa: CASSAGQVGTYEQYF
j_gene: TRBJ1-5; v_gene: TRBV4-1; abundance: .; d_gene: .; CDR3nt: TGCGCCAGCAGCCAAGAACCCCCAGGGAATCAGCCCCAGCATTTT; CDR3aa: CASSQEPPGNQPQHF
j_gene: TRBJ2-1; v_gene: TRBV19; abundance: .; d_gene: .; CDR3nt: TGTGCCAGTAGTATTCAGGCTGTTGCCAATGAGCAGTTCTTC; CDR3aa: CASSIQAVANEQFF
j_gene: TRBJ1-2; v_gene: TRBV29-1; abundance: .; d_gene: .; CDR3nt: TGCAGCGTTTCGACAGTTACTAACTATGGCTACACCTTC; CDR3aa: CSVSTVTNYGYTF
j_gene: TRBJ2-1; v_gene: TRBV7-9; abundance: .; d_gene: TRBD1; CDR3nt: TGTGCCAGCAGCCTCGGGACAGGCGGCAATGAGCAGTTCTTC; CDR3aa: CASSLGTGGNEQFF
j_gene: TRBJ2-3; v_gene: TRBV5-1; abundance: few; d_gene: .; CDR3nt: TGCGCCAGCAGCTTGGCGGCGGGCGGCTCCGATACGCAGTATTTT; CDR3aa: CASSLAAGGSDTQYF
j_gene: TRBJ2-7; v_gene: TRBV11-1; abundance: .; d_gene: TRBD1; CDR3nt: TGTGCCAGCAGTTATGGACAGGGGGTTCTCGAGCAGTACTTC; CDR3aa: CASSYGQGVLEQYF
j_gene: TRBJ2-1; v_gene: TRBV13; abundance: .; d_gene: TRBD2; CDR3nt: TGTGCCAGCAGCTTAGGTTTGGGGCTAGCGGCCAACAATGAGCAGTTCTTC; CDR3aa: CASSLGLGLAANNEQFF
j_gene: TRBJ1-2; v_gene: TRBV5-6; abundance: .; d_gene: .; CDR3nt: TGTGCCAGCAGCTTGTTTGAGAACAACTATGGCTACACCTTC; CDR3aa: CASSLFENNYGYTF
j_gene: TRBJ1-5; v_gene: TRBV19; abundance: once; d_gene: TRBD1; CDR3nt: TGTGCCAGTAGTCCCCCGGGACAGGGGGACCTCTATAGCAATCAGCCCCAGCATTTT; CDR3aa: CASSPPGQGDLYSNQPQHF
j_gene: TRBJ2-7; v_gene: TRBV13; abundance: .; d_gene: .; CDR3nt: TGTGCCAGCAGCTCCCCGCCGACGGACTCCTACGAGCAGTACTTC; CDR3aa: CASSSPPTDSYEQYF
j_gene: TRBJ2-1; v_gene: TRBV6-1; abundance: .; d_gene: TRBD2; CDR3nt: TGTGCCAGCAGCCCGATGGACGGGGGGGTCAATGAGCAGTTCTTC; CDR3aa: CASSPMDGGVNEQFF
j_gene: TRBJ2-5; v_gene: TRBV5-1; abundance: .; d_gene: TRBD2; CDR3nt: TGCGCCAGCAGCCTGGAACCTTATAGCGGGGAGGAGACCCAGTACTTC; CDR3aa: CASSLEPYSGEETQYF
j_gene: TRBJ2-7; v_gene: TRBV2; abundance: .; d_gene: .; CDR3nt: TGTGCCAGCGAGCCAACAGGGGGGGCGTCCTACGAGCAGTACTTC; CDR3aa: CASEPTGGASYEQYF
j_gene: TRBJ1-3; v_gene: TRBV28; abundance: few; d_gene: .; CDR3nt: TGTGCCACCCGACAGTCCCTAGGAGGAAACACCATATATTTT; CDR3aa: CATRQSLGGNTIYF
j_gene: TRBJ2-1; v_gene: TRBV30; abundance: .; d_gene: .; CDR3nt: TGTGCCTGGAGGCCACAGGGGTTCGCGGGAAATGAGCAGTTCTTC; CDR3aa: CAWRPQGFAGNEQFF
j_gene: TRBJ1-4; v_gene: TRBV11-2; abundance: .; d_gene: TRBD1; CDR3nt: TGTGCCAGCAGCTCTCAAACCGACGGAAAGGGGGCGGGAGAAAAACTGTTTTTT; CDR3aa: CASSSQTDGKGAGEKLFF
j_gene: TRBJ2-7; v_gene: TRBV7-6; abundance: .; d_gene: .; CDR3nt: TGTGCCAGCAGCTTAGGGGCTGCATCCTACGAGCAGTACTTC; CDR3aa: CASSLGAASYEQYF
j_gene: TRBJ2-2; v_gene: TRBV5-1; abundance: .; d_gene: .; CDR3nt: TGCGCCAGCAGGCGAGTGCAGGGGTTGGCCGGGGAGCTGTTTTTT; CDR3aa: CASRRVQGLAGELFF
j_gene: TRBJ1-1; v_gene: TRBV11-2; abundance: .; d_gene: .; CDR3nt: TGTGCCAGCAGCTTAGAGCGGAACACTGAAGCTTTCTTT; CDR3aa: CASSLERNTEAFF
j_gene: TRBJ2-7; v_gene: TRBV6-5; abundance: .; d_gene: .; CDR3nt: TGTGCCAGCAGTACCCCAGGGGAAGGCTCCTACGAGCAGTACTTC; CDR3aa: CASSTPGEGSYEQYF
j_gene: TRBJ1-2; v_gene: TRBV6-1; abundance: .; d_gene: TRBD1; CDR3nt: TGTGCCAGCAGTGAAGAAGACAGGGGAATACTGGGCTACACCTTC; CDR3aa: CASSEEDRGILGYTF
j_gene: TRBJ2-5; v_gene: TRBV25-1; abundance: .; d_gene: TRBD2; CDR3nt: TGTGCCAGCAGTGCGGGACTAGCGGGGGTTGAGACCCAGTACTTC; CDR3aa: CASSAGLAGVETQYF
j_gene: TRBJ1-6; v_gene: TRBV4-1; abundance: .; d_gene: TRBD1; CDR3nt: TGCGCCAGCAGCCTAGCTCTTCCGGGACAGGGGACTTCACCCCTCCACTTT; CDR3aa: CASSLALPGQGTSPLHF
j_gene: TRBJ2-3; v_gene: TRBV27; abundance: once; d_gene: .; CDR3nt: TGTGCCAGCAGTTTAAAACGGGACACAGATACGCAGTATTTT; CDR3aa: CASSLKRDTDTQYF
j_gene: TRBJ2-2; v_gene: TRBV5-1; abundance: .; d_gene: .; CDR3nt: TGCGCCAGCAGCAACACCGGGACTCTAAACACCGGGGAGCTGTTTTTT; CDR3aa: CASSNTGTLNTGELFF
j_gene: TRBJ1-1; v_gene: TRBV29-1; abundance: once; d_gene: .; CDR3nt: TGCAGCGTTGAAAGACCGTATGGGGCCCGCGGGGCTGAAGCTTTCTTT; CDR3aa: CSVERPYGARGAEAFF
j_gene: TRBJ2-1; v_gene: TRBV7-9; abundance: few; d_gene: TRBD2; CDR3nt: TGTGCCAGCAGCGTCGACCTGCGCACCCTCGGGGGGTCAAATGAGCAGTTCTTC; CDR3aa: CASSVDLRTLGGSNEQFF
j_gene: TRBJ1-1; v_gene: TRBV7-9; abundance: .; d_gene: TRBD1; CDR3nt: TGTGCCAGCAGCCACCGGGACAGGCAGGAAGCTTTCTTT; CDR3aa: CASSHRDRQEAFF
j_gene: TRBJ1-2; v_gene: TRBV19; abundance: .; d_gene: .; CDR3nt: TGTGCCAGTAGCGACTTGGATCCCTATGGCTACACCTTC; CDR3aa: CASSDLDPYGYTF
j_gene: TRBJ1-4; v_gene: TRBV28; abundance: .; d_gene: .; CDR3nt: TGTGCCAGCAGTTCCTGGCCCCGGGTGGATTTT; CDR3aa: CASSSWPRVDF
j_gene: TRBJ1-1; v_gene: TRBV27; abundance: .; d_gene: TRBD1; CDR3nt: TGTGCCAGCAGTTTAAGGGAGGACAGGGGCCCCAACACTGAAGCTTTCTTT; CDR3aa: CASSLREDRGPNTEAFF
j_gene: TRBJ2-7; v_gene: TRBV6-5; abundance: .; d_gene: .; CDR3nt: TGTGCCAGCAGCCGGACTGCGGACGAGCAGTACTTC; CDR3aa: CASSRTADEQYF
j_gene: TRBJ1-5; v_gene: TRBV28; abundance: .; d_gene: .; CDR3nt: TGTGCCAGCAGGACGGGGGGGGTCGATCAGCCCCAGCATTTT; CDR3aa: CASRTGGVDQPQHF
j_gene: TRBJ2-7; v_gene: TRBV7-2; abundance: .; d_gene: TRBD1; CDR3nt: TGTGCCAGCAGCTTGCCGGGACAGCTACAGTACTTC; CDR3aa: CASSLPGQLQYF
j_gene: TRBJ2-2; v_gene: TRBV4-2; abundance: .; d_gene: TRBD1; CDR3nt: TGTGCCAGCAGCCAGGATCTTACGGGGGACAGGGACACCGGGGAGCTGTTTTTT; CDR3aa: CASSQDLTGDRDTGELFF
j_gene: TRBJ1-1; v_gene: TRBV5-1; abundance: .; d_gene: TRBD1; CDR3nt: TGCGCCAGCAGCTTGGCCGGACAGGGCTTATGGGCCGAAGCTTTCTTT; CDR3aa: CASSLAGQGLWAEAFF
j_gene: TRBJ2-7; v_gene: TRBV4-3; abundance: .; d_gene: TRBD1; CDR3nt: TGCGCCAGCAGCCAAGGACAGGGGACTTCCTACGAGCAGTACTTC; CDR3aa: CASSQGQGTSYEQYF
j_gene: TRBJ1-4; v_gene: TRBV7-2; abundance: .; d_gene: .; CDR3nt: TGTGCCAGCAGCTTGGACAGTTCAGGAAAACTGTTTTTT; CDR3aa: CASSLDSSGKLFF
j_gene: TRBJ1-6; v_gene: TRBV4-1; abundance: .; d_gene: TRBD1; CDR3nt: TGCGCCAGCAGCCGGGACAGCCCTCGCAATTCACCCCTCCACTTT; CDR3aa: CASSRDSPRNSPLHF
j_gene: TRBJ1-3; v_gene: TRBV6-4; abundance: once; d_gene: .; CDR3nt: TGTGCCAGCAGTGTTACAGGCATCTCTGGAAACACCATATATTTT; CDR3aa: CASSVTGISGNTIYF
j_gene: TRBJ1-6; v_gene: TRBV5-1; abundance: .; d_gene: .; CDR3nt: TGCGCCAGCAGCTTCTCTCAGGATAATTCACCCCTCCACTTT; CDR3aa: CASSFSQDNSPLHF
j_gene: TRBJ2-7; v_gene: TRBV18; abundance: .; d_gene: .; CDR3nt: TGTGCCAGCTCACCCCCGGGGAACAGTCCCTACGAGCAGTACTTC; CDR3aa: CASSPPGNSPYEQYF
j_gene: TRBJ1-2; v_gene: TRBV28; abundance: .; d_gene: .; CDR3nt: TGTGCCAGCAGTTTGTCCCCGGGATATGGCTACACCTTC; CDR3aa: CASSLSPGYGYTF
j_gene: TRBJ1-2; v_gene: TRBV28; abundance: .; d_gene: TRBD1; CDR3nt: TGTGCCAGCAGCCCCACAGGGGACCTAAATACTAACTATGGCTACACCTTC; CDR3aa: CASSPTGDLNTNYGYTF
j_gene: TRBJ2-1; v_gene: TRBV27; abundance: .; d_gene: TRBD1; CDR3nt: TGTGCCAGCAGTTTTCAACAGGGGTATTTACAGCAGTACAATGAGCAGTTCTTC; CDR3aa: CASSFQQGYLQQYNEQFF
j_gene: TRBJ2-3; v_gene: TRBV7-2; abundance: once; d_gene: TRBD2; CDR3nt: TGTGCCAGCAGCAGATGGGTGGGACTAGCGGGGACAGATACGCAGTATTTT; CDR3aa: CASSRWVGLAGTDTQYF
j_gene: TRBJ1-6; v_gene: TRBV5-4; abundance: .; d_gene: TRBD1; CDR3nt: TGTGCCAGCAGCCTGGAGGGGGCTCGTTCACCCCTCCACTTT; CDR3aa: CASSLEGARSPLHF
j_gene: TRBJ2-7; v_gene: TRBV6-5; abundance: once; d_gene: .; CDR3nt: TGTGCCAGCGGGGCGGGGTTCTACGAGCAGTACTTC; CDR3aa: CASGAGFYEQYF
j_gene: TRBJ2-7; v_gene: TRBV7-6; abundance: .; d_gene: TRBD1; CDR3nt: TGTGCCAGCAGTTATGGACAGGGGAACTACGAGCAGTACTTC; CDR3aa: CASSYGQGNYEQYF
j_gene: TRBJ1-6; v_gene: TRBV6-4; abundance: .; d_gene: .; CDR3nt: TGTGCCAGCATTGGGGGACACATCGATAATTCACCCCTCCACTTT; CDR3aa: CASIGGHIDNSPLHF
j_gene: TRBJ1-1; v_gene: TRBV29-1; abundance: .; d_gene: .; CDR3nt: TGCAGCGTTGAAGATCAGGGGACCGAAGCTTTCTTT; CDR3aa: CSVEDQGTEAFF
j_gene: TRBJ1-1; v_gene: TRBV19; abundance: .; d_gene: .; CDR3nt: TGTGCCAGTAGTAAAGGGGCTTACACTGAAGCTTTCTTT; CDR3aa: CASSKGAYTEAFF
j_gene: TRBJ1-1; v_gene: TRBV19; abundance: .; d_gene: TRBD1; CDR3nt: TGTGCCAGTAGCGAAGACAGGGCGAACACTGAAGCTTTCTTT; CDR3aa: CASSEDRANTEAFF
j_gene: TRBJ1-4; v_gene: TRBV29-1; abundance: .; d_gene: .; CDR3nt: TGCAGCGTTGCAGCAGGGTTGAATGAAAAACTGTTTTTT; CDR3aa: CSVAAGLNEKLFF
j_gene: TRBJ1-5; v_gene: TRBV19; abundance: .; d_gene: TRBD1; CDR3nt: TGTGCCAGTACCTCAGACAGGGGTGTCCAGCCCCAGCATTTT; CDR3aa: CASTSDRGVQPQHF